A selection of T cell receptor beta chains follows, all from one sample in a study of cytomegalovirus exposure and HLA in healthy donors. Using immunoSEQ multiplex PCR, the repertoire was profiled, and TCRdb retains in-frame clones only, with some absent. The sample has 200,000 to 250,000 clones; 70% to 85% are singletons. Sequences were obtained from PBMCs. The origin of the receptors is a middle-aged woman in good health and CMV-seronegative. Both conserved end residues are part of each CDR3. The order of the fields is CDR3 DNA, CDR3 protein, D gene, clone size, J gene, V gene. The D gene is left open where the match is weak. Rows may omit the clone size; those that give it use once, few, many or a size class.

CDR3nt: TGTGCCAGCAGCTTCTCCCAGGGCCCCGGGGAGCTGTTTTTT
CDR3aa: CASSFSQGPGELFF
d_gene: -
abundance: -
j_gene: TRBJ2-2
v_gene: TRBV7-8

CDR3nt: TGTGCCAGTAGTATCAAGCGGGGGGGGGCAGATACGCAGTATTTT
CDR3aa: CASSIKRGGADTQYF
d_gene: TRBD2
abundance: -
j_gene: TRBJ2-3
v_gene: TRBV19

CDR3nt: TGCGCCAGCAGCCAAGTCCCTTGGACAGGGACCAATGAGCAGTTCTTC
CDR3aa: CASSQVPWTGTNEQFF
d_gene: TRBD1
abundance: -
j_gene: TRBJ2-1
v_gene: TRBV4-1

CDR3nt: TGCGCCAGCAGCCAAGATCCGAGGGACTACAATGAGCAGTTCTTC
CDR3aa: CASSQDPRDYNEQFF
d_gene: -
abundance: -
j_gene: TRBJ2-1
v_gene: TRBV4-3

CDR3nt: TGCGCCAGCAGCCGTGGACAGACTGAAGCTTTCTTT
CDR3aa: CASSRGQTEAFF
d_gene: -
abundance: -
j_gene: TRBJ1-1
v_gene: TRBV4-1

CDR3nt: TGTGCCAGCAGCCCCGGACCGGGAGACAAAGAGACCCAGTACTTC
CDR3aa: CASSPGPGDKETQYF
d_gene: -
abundance: -
j_gene: TRBJ2-5
v_gene: TRBV4-2

CDR3nt: TGTGCCAGCAGCCACTCCCGGGGAACCGGGGAGCTGTTTTTT
CDR3aa: CASSHSRGTGELFF
d_gene: -
abundance: -
j_gene: TRBJ2-2
v_gene: TRBV7-9

CDR3nt: TGTGCCAGCGGGGCAGGGCAAACCTACGAGCAGTACTTC
CDR3aa: CASGAGQTYEQYF
d_gene: -
abundance: -
j_gene: TRBJ2-7
v_gene: TRBV7-9

CDR3nt: TGTGCCATCAGTGGGACAGGGGATCAGCCCCAGCATTTT
CDR3aa: CAISGTGDQPQHF
d_gene: TRBD1
abundance: -
j_gene: TRBJ1-5
v_gene: TRBV10-3

CDR3nt: TGTGCCAGCAGGACAGGGGGCGCGATTGAAAAACTGTTTTTT
CDR3aa: CASRTGGAIEKLFF
d_gene: TRBD1
abundance: many
j_gene: TRBJ1-4
v_gene: TRBV6-6

CDR3nt: TGTGCCAGCAGGCGTACAGGGGGACAAGAGACCCAGTACTTC
CDR3aa: CASRRTGGQETQYF
d_gene: TRBD1
abundance: -
j_gene: TRBJ2-5
v_gene: TRBV2

CDR3nt: TGTGCCAGCTCACTCCAAACGGGACAGTTAAGCAATCAGCCCCAGCATTTT
CDR3aa: CASSLQTGQLSNQPQHF
d_gene: TRBD1
abundance: -
j_gene: TRBJ1-5
v_gene: TRBV18

CDR3nt: TGCGCCAGCAGCATTTCATCGACACGAAACAACTATGGCTACACCTTC
CDR3aa: CASSISSTRNNYGYTF
d_gene: -
abundance: -
j_gene: TRBJ1-2
v_gene: TRBV5-1

CDR3nt: TGTGCCAGTAGTTTCACAGGGTCGGATGAAGCTTTCTTT
CDR3aa: CASSFTGSDEAFF
d_gene: -
abundance: -
j_gene: TRBJ1-1
v_gene: TRBV19

CDR3nt: TGTGCCAGCAGCGTAGATCCCGGGCCGGGAGTCAAAAACATTCAGTACTTC
CDR3aa: CASSVDPGPGVKNIQYF
d_gene: -
abundance: -
j_gene: TRBJ2-4
v_gene: TRBV9

CDR3nt: TGTGCCAGCAGCGAAGATTGGGGGACTACTGAAGCTTTCTTT
CDR3aa: CASSEDWGTTEAFF
d_gene: -
abundance: -
j_gene: TRBJ1-1
v_gene: TRBV9

CDR3nt: TGTGCCACCAGCAGAGCTTACAGGAAGGGTGATGGCTACACCTTC
CDR3aa: CATSRAYRKGDGYTF
d_gene: -
abundance: -
j_gene: TRBJ1-2
v_gene: TRBV15

CDR3nt: TGCGCCAGCAGCGCGGGACAGGCTAGACAAGAGACCCAGTACTTC
CDR3aa: CASSAGQARQETQYF
d_gene: TRBD1
abundance: -
j_gene: TRBJ2-5
v_gene: TRBV5-1

CDR3nt: TGTGCCAGCAGTCGACAGGTTATGAACACTGAAGCTTTCTTT
CDR3aa: CASSRQVMNTEAFF
d_gene: -
abundance: -
j_gene: TRBJ1-1
v_gene: TRBV27

CDR3nt: TGTGCCACCAGCAGACTAGGGCGGGACGGGAACACTGAAGCTCTCTTT
CDR3aa: CATSRLGRDGNTEALF
d_gene: -
abundance: once
j_gene: TRBJ1-1
v_gene: TRBV15

CDR3nt: TGTGCCAGCAGTCCGGCCTGGGGGGGCGGGGAGATATTCAAGCAGTACTTC
CDR3aa: CASSPAWGGGEIFKQYF
d_gene: -
abundance: -
j_gene: TRBJ2-7
v_gene: TRBV28

CDR3nt: TGTGCCTGGAGTGTACAGGGGACAGTTTTAGGCGAGCAGTACTTC
CDR3aa: CAWSVQGTVLGEQYF
d_gene: TRBD1
abundance: -
j_gene: TRBJ2-7
v_gene: TRBV30

CDR3nt: TGTGCCAGCAGCCGGACAGGGGGGTACCATTTC
CDR3aa: CASSRTGGYHF
d_gene: TRBD1
abundance: -
j_gene: TRBJ2-7
v_gene: TRBV5-5

CDR3nt: TGTGCCAGCAGTTATGGGGGGCGTGGACAGGACATTCAGTACTTC
CDR3aa: CASSYGGRGQDIQYF
d_gene: -
abundance: -
j_gene: TRBJ2-4
v_gene: TRBV27

CDR3nt: TGTGCCAGCAGCTTCGGAGAGACAGGGAAGCACTCCTACGAGCAGTACTTC
CDR3aa: CASSFGETGKHSYEQYF
d_gene: TRBD1
abundance: once
j_gene: TRBJ2-7
v_gene: TRBV11-3

CDR3nt: TGTGCCAGCAGTACACCCGCGAGGAGGGATGGCTACACCTTC
CDR3aa: CASSTPARRDGYTF
d_gene: -
abundance: once
j_gene: TRBJ1-2
v_gene: TRBV2

CDR3nt: TGTGCCAGTAGTATAAGTGCTAGCGGGGGGCTCAACTCCTACAATGAGCAGTTCTTC
CDR3aa: CASSISASGGLNSYNEQFF
d_gene: TRBD2
abundance: -
j_gene: TRBJ2-1
v_gene: TRBV19

CDR3nt: TGTGCCAGCAGTTACAGCGGGACAGGGACTGGAAACACCATATATTTT
CDR3aa: CASSYSGTGTGNTIYF
d_gene: TRBD1
abundance: -
j_gene: TRBJ1-3
v_gene: TRBV6-5

CDR3nt: TGCAGCGCTCGGACAGGGTTCGTTGAAGCTTTCTTT
CDR3aa: CSARTGFVEAFF
d_gene: TRBD1
abundance: -
j_gene: TRBJ1-1
v_gene: TRBV29-1

CDR3nt: TGTGCCAGCAGTTTCTGGACAGCGACTGAAGCTTTCTTT
CDR3aa: CASSFWTATEAFF
d_gene: -
abundance: -
j_gene: TRBJ1-1
v_gene: TRBV27

CDR3nt: TGTGCCAGCAGAAGGACAGCAGAAGACACCATATATTTT
CDR3aa: CASRRTAEDTIYF
d_gene: -
abundance: -
j_gene: TRBJ1-3
v_gene: TRBV25-1

CDR3nt: TGTGCCAGCTCACGTTCGACAGGACTAGCCAAAAACATTCAGTACTTC
CDR3aa: CASSRSTGLAKNIQYF
d_gene: -
abundance: -
j_gene: TRBJ2-4
v_gene: TRBV18

CDR3nt: TGTGCCAGCAGCCGAGGGACTAGCGGGGGGGCGAAGTTTCAGTACTTC
CDR3aa: CASSRGTSGGAKFQYF
d_gene: TRBD2
abundance: once
j_gene: TRBJ2-4
v_gene: TRBV14

CDR3nt: TGTGCCAGCAGTGAAGCGCTTCCGGGGACTGAAGCTTTCTTT
CDR3aa: CASSEALPGTEAFF
d_gene: -
abundance: -
j_gene: TRBJ1-1
v_gene: TRBV2

CDR3nt: TGTGCCAGCAGTAGACCAGGAAGGGGCTACGAGCAGTACTTC
CDR3aa: CASSRPGRGYEQYF
d_gene: -
abundance: few
j_gene: TRBJ2-7
v_gene: TRBV6-5

CDR3nt: TGTGCCAGCAGATTAGGACAGGGACTCTATGGCTACACCTTC
CDR3aa: CASRLGQGLYGYTF
d_gene: TRBD1
abundance: -
j_gene: TRBJ1-2
v_gene: TRBV6-5

CDR3nt: TGTGCCAGCAGCGTAGTAGTCGGGGAGCTGTTTTTT
CDR3aa: CASSVVVGELFF
d_gene: -
abundance: few
j_gene: TRBJ2-2
v_gene: TRBV9

CDR3nt: TGTGCAAGTCGCCCCCCCGGTAGCTTGAACACCGGGGAGCTGTTTTTT
CDR3aa: CASRPPGSLNTGELFF
d_gene: -
abundance: -
j_gene: TRBJ2-2
v_gene: TRBV12-2

CDR3nt: TGTGCCAGCAGCTTGGCCGCAGGAGGGTGGAGCACAGATACGCAGTATTTT
CDR3aa: CASSLAAGGWSTDTQYF
d_gene: -
abundance: -
j_gene: TRBJ2-3
v_gene: TRBV5-8

CDR3nt: TGTGCCAGCAGTTTTACAGTTGCCTACGAGCAGTACTTC
CDR3aa: CASSFTVAYEQYF
d_gene: -
abundance: -
j_gene: TRBJ2-7
v_gene: TRBV28

CDR3nt: TGTGCCAGCACGGGACAGGGTTACACCGGGGAGCTGTTTTTT
CDR3aa: CASTGQGYTGELFF
d_gene: TRBD1
abundance: -
j_gene: TRBJ2-2
v_gene: TRBV28

CDR3nt: TGTGCCAGCAGCCTCTCAGAGGGGAGGAATCAGCCCCAGCATTTT
CDR3aa: CASSLSEGRNQPQHF
d_gene: -
abundance: -
j_gene: TRBJ1-5
v_gene: TRBV27

CDR3nt: TGTGCCAGCAGTTATAGCGGGGGGGGCCGAGAGACCCAGTACTTC
CDR3aa: CASSYSGGGRETQYF
d_gene: TRBD2
abundance: -
j_gene: TRBJ2-5
v_gene: TRBV11-2

CDR3nt: TGTGCCAGCAGTCGGACTAGTAGCACAGATACGCAGTATTTT
CDR3aa: CASSRTSSTDTQYF
d_gene: TRBD2
abundance: few
j_gene: TRBJ2-3
v_gene: TRBV6-5

CDR3nt: TGTGCCAGCAGTCCCTCGACAGGGGGGCTAAATGAGCAGTTCTTC
CDR3aa: CASSPSTGGLNEQFF
d_gene: TRBD1
abundance: -
j_gene: TRBJ2-1
v_gene: TRBV27

CDR3nt: TGCGCCAGCAGCCAATCAATGGGACAGACTGTCTACGAGCAGTACTTC
CDR3aa: CASSQSMGQTVYEQYF
d_gene: TRBD1
abundance: -
j_gene: TRBJ2-7
v_gene: TRBV5-1

CDR3nt: TGTGCCAGCAGTGTCGCCCGAGGCACTGAAGCTTTCTTT
CDR3aa: CASSVARGTEAFF
d_gene: -
abundance: -
j_gene: TRBJ1-1
v_gene: TRBV6-5

CDR3nt: TGTGCCTGGAGTCGGCAGACTCCTGAAGCTTTCTTT
CDR3aa: CAWSRQTPEAFF
d_gene: -
abundance: -
j_gene: TRBJ1-1
v_gene: TRBV30

CDR3nt: TGTGCCAGCAGCACCACCGGGACAGGGGGTGGCTATGGCTACACCTTC
CDR3aa: CASSTTGTGGGYGYTF
d_gene: TRBD1
abundance: once
j_gene: TRBJ1-2
v_gene: TRBV5-5